This TCR beta chain is drawn from a study of T cell responses to AZD1222 COVID-19 vaccine. Broader study findings: Of the AZD1222 recipients, only 5 to 7 were seropositive at baseline. Donor demographics were predominantly white British with a female majority; clonal diversity may be underestimated.

Germline V gives CDR1 LGHNA, CDR2 YSLEER. Losses at the gene ends were 0 bases for V and 3 bases for J; bases not matched to a gene: 6. This CDR3 comprises 17 residues. Assay: immunoSEQ multiplex PCR; the TCRdb copy retains only in-frame clones and omits some. The sample yields just under 150,000 clones, nearly 90% seen once. A remark on this clone: Its cognate antigen is unknown.

The sequence came from an adult who received the MenACWY meningococcal vaccine as a control. Material: peripheral blood, obtained 28 days after the second dose of the MenACWY control vaccine. This chain uses TRBV4-3 with TRBJ2-4; 9 positions agree with TRBD2. In nucleotides, the CDR3 is TGCGCCAGCAGCCAAGATAGCGCGGGGGGGCGCAAAAACATTCAGTACTTC. Amino acid sequence: CASSQDSAGGRKNIQYF.